These T cell receptor beta chains were read from a single sample in a study of shared clonotypes between healthy human individuals. Here immunoSEQ multiplex PCR was the method, and the copy in TCRdb shows in-frame clones only, minus some. Among 2.5 million or so clones listed, more than 80% were seen once. Input material: naive CD4+ T cells sorted from blood. Source of these receptors: a man between 18 and 35 years old in good health. The CDR3 runs from the conserved cysteine through the conserved F or W. Each record gives: J gene, V gene, CDR3 protein.

>TRBJ2-6|TRBV2
CASTGVSGANVLTF
>TRBJ2-1|TRBV5-8
CASSLEVGFSRNEQFF
>TRBJ2-2|TRBV7-9
CASSLRQEAPNTGELFF
>TRBJ2-3|TRBV29-1
CSVVFPGRADTQYF
>TRBJ1-3|TRBV5-1
CASSLRADSGNTIYF
>TRBJ2-1|TRBV10-3
CAISDVQTYNEQFF
>TRBJ1-4|TRBV19
CASSFNEKLFF
>TRBJ2-3|TRBV30
CAWSGQGGTDTQYF
>TRBJ2-4|TRBV5-4
CASSYASLSGKNIQYF
>TRBJ2-7|TRBV6-5
CASHTRICEQYF
>TRBJ1-1|TRBV28
CASSGSGLINTEAFF
>TRBJ1-6|TRBV6-1
CASTEGRGNSPLHF
>TRBJ1-5|TRBV2
CASRSNQPQHF
>TRBJ1-1|TRBV19
CASSFDRRNTEAFF
>TRBJ1-4|TRBV5-8
CASSGGTGEFAANEKLFF
>-|TRBV4-1
CASSQDVLGSSYEQYF
>TRBJ2-1|TRBV5-6
CASSPRGSGEHNEQFF
>TRBJ2-1|TRBV7-2
CSSRAGGTYNEQFF
>TRBJ1-1|TRBV10-3
CAISERGTGMNTEAFF
>TRBJ2-7|TRBV5-1
CASSSPGGLLGASGSYEQYF
>TRBJ2-7|TRBV6-6
CASSYGTDSYEQYF
>TRBJ2-7|TRBV5-1
CASSFLAGGPGYEQYF
>TRBJ1-2|TRBV6-5
CASAGTGRYGYTF
>TRBJ1-1|TRBV5-1
CASSLGTGENTEAFF
>TRBJ2-1|TRBV18
CASSVSSANEQFF
>TRBJ2-3|TRBV4-3
CASSPSGTGRTDTQYF
>TRBJ2-3|TRBV7-2
CASSLPLAGGWGTDTQYF
>TRBJ1-2|TRBV14
CASSQEGSSNYGYTF
>TRBJ2-3|TRBV4-1
CASSHGSLAGSTDTQYF